This T cell receptor beta chain appears in the sequencing data of a study of human T cells and chemical hapten exposure. Time point indicated: pre-sensitization, week 0. Regarding treatment: therapeutic diphenylcyclopropenone sensitization with weekly scalp DPC. TCRdb reprocessed the RACE reads with MiXCR, giving one entry per CDR3 protein. Of around 56,000 distinct CDR3 sequences listed, over 9% are singletons. The TCR sequence derives from a man aged 35 to 55 with alopecia areata. Some clones in this sample may be carry-over from other donors' samples. The starting material was whole blood, obtained in connection with sensitization to the hapten diphenylcyclopropenone (DPC).

In nucleotides, the CDR3 is TGCAGTGCTACGGACCCCCAGGGAGAGAACGGAATTACACCCCTCCACTTT. It is translated as CSATDPQGENGITPLHF. This sequence joins TRBV20-1 and TRBJ1-6, with D perhaps matching TRBD1 (5 bases). This CDR3 has 17 amino acids. V was shortened by 4 bases and J by 11 bases, with 27 bases between the two germline ends. The germline gives CDR1 DFQATT, CDR2 SNEGSKA (reference sequence).